This T cell receptor (beta chain) comes out of a study of blood T cell repertoires in COVID-19. Original processing methods: How many nucleated cells were present was estimated from reference gene primer amplification. Generated by immunoSEQ multiplex PCR, the TCRdb table keeps only in-frame clones and is missing some. V and J calls and clone size follow that table, whereas D and trimming were derived from the DNA. The profile shows over 13,000 clones, roughly 87% of them singletons. CDR1 and CDR2 from the germline V gene are GTSNPN and SVGIG (reference sequence). V was clipped by 2 bases and J by 0 bases; unmatched bases: 2. The CDR3 runs 14 residues.

Sequenced: peripheral blood. This sequence joins TRBV30 and TRBJ2-3; 7 bases agree with TRBD1. The clonotype originates from a human donor in a cohort sampled during active COVID-19. CDR3 loop: CAWSLRGSTDTQYF. CDR3 in DNA: TGTGCCTGGAGTCTCAGGGGGAGCACAGATACGCAGTATTTT.